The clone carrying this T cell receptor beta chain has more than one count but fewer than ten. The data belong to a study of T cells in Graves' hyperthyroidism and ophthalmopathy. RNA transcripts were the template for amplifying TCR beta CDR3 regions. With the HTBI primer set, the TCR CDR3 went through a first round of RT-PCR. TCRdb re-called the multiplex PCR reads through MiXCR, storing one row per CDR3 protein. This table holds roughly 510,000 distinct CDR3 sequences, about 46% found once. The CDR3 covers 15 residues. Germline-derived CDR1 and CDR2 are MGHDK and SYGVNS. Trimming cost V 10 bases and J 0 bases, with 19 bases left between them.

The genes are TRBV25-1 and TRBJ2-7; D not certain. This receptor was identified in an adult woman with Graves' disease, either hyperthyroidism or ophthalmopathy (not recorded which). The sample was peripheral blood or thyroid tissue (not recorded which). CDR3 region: CATQGPTSGSYEQYF. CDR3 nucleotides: TGTGCCACCCAAGGGCCGACGTCAGGCTCCTACGAGCAGTACTTC.